What follows is one TCR beta chain and its context. Time point defined: blood 2 weeks post-SBRT. Treatment noted: 15 Gy SBRT to primary tumor, nephrectomy 4 weeks later. Radiation-treated patients gave blood at baseline, week 2 and week 4. The sample is drawn from a study of radiation and T cells in renal cell carcinoma. Sequenced by immunoSEQ multiplex PCR; TCRdb stores in-frame clones only, minus some. This table has approximately 79,000 clones, roughly 82% appearing once. Germline CDR1 reads SNHLY; CDR2 reads FYNNEI. CDR3 length: 17 residues. With 4 bases removed from V and 0 bases from J, the gap between germline ends came to 16 bases.

The sequences come from blood, collected from a patient whose treatment included radiotherapy and nephrectomy. The sequence came from a man aged 55 to 70 with renal cell carcinoma. The chain uses TRBV2 and TRBJ2-4; TRBD2 might be the D (6 bases). This CDR3 reads CASSVGFGGLAKNIQYF. The CDR3 bases are TGTGCCAGCAGTGTTGGTTTTGGGGGACTAGCCAAAAACATTCAGTACTTC.